Below, 9 T cell receptor beta chains from the same sample are listed, as sequenced in a study. TCRdb called the 5' RACE reads again in MiXCR, with one record for every CDR3 protein. Among more than 45,000 distinct CDR3 sequences, 28% were seen once, and the ten largest hold approximately 3.2%. Sequenced input: tumor-infiltrating memory CD4+ T cells sorted from the breast tumor. Subset reported: memory CD4+ T cells, CD4+CD45RO+CD25-. These TCRs come from a female donor with breast cancer.

The chain couples TRBV4-1 to TRBJ1-5, with 9 bases matching TRBD1. Germline V gene sequence: CDR1 MGHRA, CDR2 YSYEKL. CDR3 length equals 16 residues. The V gene end was trimmed by 2 bases and the J gene end by 0 bases; junction bases not matched to a gene: 2. CDR3 residues: CASSQRQGGSNQPQHF. DNA of the CDR3: TGCGCCAGCAGCCAACGACAGGGGGGTAGCAATCAGCCCCAGCATTTT.

V is TRBV5-1 and J is TRBJ2-1; a possible D gene is TRBD1 (5 bases). This CDR3 is built from 15 residues. With 0 bases removed from V and 3 bases from J, the gap between germline ends came to 10 bases. CDR1 and CDR2 from the germline V gene are SGHRS and YFSETQ. Here the CDR3 reads CASSLAGANYNEQFF. The CDR3 DNA reads TGCGCCAGCAGCTTGGCTGGGGCCAACTACAATGAGCAGTTCTTC.

This clonotype was found many times. The rearrangement uses TRBV5-6 and TRBJ2-3, with 9 nucleotides matching TRBD2. The CDR3 has 13 residues. V shed 3 bases and J 8 bases; nucleotides not matched to a gene: 4. The germline CDR1 and CDR2 sequences are SGHDT and YYEEEE. DNA of the CDR3: TGTGCCAGCAGCTCCTCTAGCGGGATTACGCAGTATTTT. Translated, it gives CASSSSSGITQYF.

For this clonotype: This clone may be a read error of a much larger clone one base away. It is likely a read error, because the conserved phenylalanine at the end of the CDR3 is missing. This chain connects TRBV5-6 to TRBJ2-3; perhaps D is TRBD1 or TRBD2 (6 bases each). Between the trimmed V and J ends, which lost 1 base and 2 bases, there was a span of 11 bases. The CDR3 is 15 amino acids. The germline CDR1 and CDR2 sequences are SGHDT and YYEEEE. CDR3 DNA sequence: TGTGCCAGCAGCTTGACAGGGAGGATCACAGATACGCAGTATTCT. It codes for CASSLTGRITDTQYS.

This sequence joins TRBV5-6 and TRBJ2-1; D unresolved. The CDR3 is made up of 15 amino acids. The germline V gene has CDR1 SGHDT and CDR2 YYEEEE. Trimming left V 4 bases short and J 0 bases short, with 11 bases between. Here the CDR3 reads CASSPIEISYNEQFF. CDR3 coding DNA: TGTGCCAGCAGCCCTATTGAAATCTCCTACAATGAGCAGTTCTTC.

The gene calls are TRBV7-8 and TRBJ1-1; D is ambiguous. The CDR3 has 15 residues. Germline values: CDR1 SGHVS, CDR2 FQNEAQ. With 1 base removed from V and 6 bases from J, the gap between germline ends came to 15 bases. CDR3 region: CASSLGYKKDPEAFF. DNA of the CDR3: TGTGCCAGCAGCTTAGGCTACAAAAAGGACCCTGAAGCTTTCTTT.

The chain links TRBV24-1 to TRBJ2-3; 7 bases match TRBD1. The germline gives CDR1 KGHDR, CDR2 SFDVKD. The trim removed 6 bases at V and 6 bases at J, leaving 11 bases unmatched. The CDR3 totals 15 residues. The CDR3: CATSPRDRPYDTQYF. As DNA, the CDR3 is TGTGCCACCAGTCCCCGGGACAGACCATACGATACGCAGTATTTT.

The rearrangement links TRBV5-6 to TRBJ1-1; D ambiguous. Germline V CDR1 and CDR2: SGHDT, YYEEEE. Trimming stripped 4 bases from V and 8 bases from J, with 12 bases between. This CDR3 contains 12 residues. The DNA of the CDR3 is TGTGCCAGCAGCCGGAGAGGACTGGAAGCTTTCTTT. This sequence encodes CASSRRGLEAFF.

The genes are TRBV7-9 and TRBJ2-3, with TRBD2 matching 9 bases. The J segment lost 3 bases and the V segment lost 5 bases, leaving 3 bases of the junction unmatched. Germline-derived CDR1 and CDR2 are SEHNR and FQNEAQ (reference sequence). The CDR3 extends over 14 amino acids. The CDR3: CASSPGLATDTQYF. The DNA of the CDR3 is TGTGCCAGCAGCCCCGGACTAGCGACAGATACGCAGTATTTT.